These 19 T cell receptor beta chains originate from one sample sequenced in a study of shared clonotypes between healthy human individuals. Naive CD8 cells lacked CD45RO, underwent positive selection for CCR7 and left out terminally differentiated effector memory CD45RA+ cells. The protocol was immunoSEQ multiplex PCR, while the TCRdb copy is restricted to in-frame clones and leaves out a portion. The sample records some 2.1 million clones, around 93% being singletons. The sample taken for sequencing was naive CD8+ T cells from PBMCs. Receptor source: a man aged 18 to 35 in good health. Some clones in this sample may be carry-over from other donors' samples.

The genes are TRBV4-3 and TRBJ2-5; 10 positions match TRBD1. Unmatched junction bases numbered 12, after V lost 0 bases and J lost 2 bases. CDR3 length: 19 amino acids. Per germline, CDR1 LGHNA and CDR2 YSLEER. The DNA of the CDR3 is TGCGCCAGCAGCCAAGAAGGGACAGGGGCCGAGGGTAAGCAAGAGACCCAGTACTTC. It codes for CASSQEGTGAEGKQETQYF.

This chain joins TRBV28 and TRBJ2-1; D call uncertain. CDR1 is MDHEN and CDR2 is SYDVKM in the germline V gene. Trimming removed 6 bases at V and 7 bases at J, with 13 bases between. The CDR3 spans 13 residues. The CDR3 here is CASRRRLFNEQFF. The CDR3 coding sequence is TGTGCCAGCAGACGGAGACTGTTTAATGAGCAGTTCTTC.

J is TRBJ2-5 and V is TRBV2, with D hard to call. This CDR3 has 13 amino acids. V was cut by 4 bases and J by 5 bases, with 11 bases left in between. Germline-derived CDR1 and CDR2 are SNHLY and FYNNEI. The CDR3 reads CASSAGSVETQYF. Written as DNA, the CDR3 is TGTGCCAGCAGTGCCGGTTCCGTGGAGACCCAGTACTTC. Full variable domain (rest looked up from reference TRBV2 and TRBJ2-5): EPEVTQTPSHQVTQMGQEVILRCVPISNHLYFYWYRQILGQKVEFLVSFYNNEISEKSEIFDDQFSVERPDGSNFTLKIRSTKLEDSAMYFCASSAGSVETQYFGPGTRLLVL.

The V call is TRBV6-1, the J call TRBJ2-1; D is possibly TRBD1 (6 bases). The CDR3 runs to 13 residues. The V gene's germline CDR1 is MNHNS and CDR2 SASEGT. V was pared by 3 bases and J by 9 bases, with 12 bases between. The CDR3: CASSDVDRSEQFF. DNA of the CDR3: TGTGCCAGCAGTGATGTCGACAGGTCTGAGCAGTTCTTC.

The J gene is TRBJ2-7, the V gene TRBV19; 7 nucleotides line up with TRBD2. The CDR3 spans 15 residues. CDR1 and CDR2 (germline): LNHDA, SQIVND (reference sequence). V lost 1 base, J lost 7 bases, and 10 bases stayed unmatched. CDR3 in amino acids: CASSIGGTNNWEQYF. The CDR3 coding sequence is TGTGCCAGTAGTATAGGCGGGACTAACAACTGGGAGCAGTACTTC.

This chain uses TRBV7-9 with TRBJ1-2, with 10 bases lining up with TRBD1. The CDR3 consists of 15 residues. Germline-derived CDR1 and CDR2 are SEHNR and FQNEAQ (reference sequence). V was pared by 1 base and J by 6 bases, with 5 bases of the junction left unmatched. CDR3 sequence reads: CASSLGTGGIDGYTF. In nucleotides, the CDR3 is TGTGCCAGCAGCTTAGGGACAGGGGGGATCGATGGCTACACCTTC.

This chain uses TRBV4-1 with TRBJ2-7; 8 bases agree with TRBD1. This CDR3 has 15 residues. V lost 5 bases and J lost 3; bases outside the gene matches: 9. Germline CDR1 MGHRA, CDR2 YSYEKL. CDR3 loop: CASSTSGDRSYEQYF. CDR3 nucleotides: TGCGCCAGCAGCACGTCAGGGGACAGGAGCTACGAGCAGTACTTC.

The gene calls are TRBV13 and TRBJ2-7; no definite D call. The germline V and J ends were trimmed by 0 bases and 7 bases, with 13 bases remaining between them. There are 14 residues in the CDR3. CDR1 and CDR2 from the germline V gene are PRHDT and FYEKMQ (reference sequence). The CDR3 DNA follows: TGTGCCAGCAGCTTAGGATCGGACGTCGGGGAGCAGTACTTC. This sequence encodes CASSLGSDVGEQYF.

The chain employs TRBV9 and TRBJ1-5, with D perhaps TRBD1 (5 bases). V was clipped by 4 bases and J by 8 bases, with 10 bases between them. The CDR3 length is 12 residues. Germline CDR1 is SGDLS and CDR2 is YYNGEE. The CDR3 is CASSRLGEPQHF. The CDR3, as DNA: TGTGCCAGCAGCCGATTGGGGGAGCCCCAGCATTTT. Using reference TRBV9 and TRBJ1-5 for the parts outside the CDR3, the full variable domain is DSGVTQTPKHLITATGQRVTLRCSPRSGDLSVYWYQQSLDQGLQFLIQYYNGEERAKGNILERFSAQQFPDLHSELNLSSLELGDSALYFCASSRLGEPQHFGDGTRLSIL.

Notes on this clone: This sample also contains other DNA sequences that code for the same CDR3. The chain combines TRBV27 with TRBJ2-7; D is perhaps TRBD1 (6 bases). This CDR3 has 13 amino acids. The ends were cut back, 6 bases at V and 3 bases at J, with 12 bases in the middle. CDR1 and CDR2 (germline): MNHEY, SMNVEV (reference sequence). The CDR3 sequence is CASSPGQSYEQYF. CDR3 sequence (DNA): TGTGCCAGCAGCCCAGGACAGAGCTACGAGCAGTACTTC.

The chain is built from TRBV28 and TRBJ1-2; TRBD1 aligns across 9 bases. This CDR3 contains 15 residues. The germline V gene encodes CDR1 MDHEN and CDR2 SYDVKM. V gave up 2 bases and J gave up 4 bases; unmatched junction bases: 5. The CDR3 region has the DNA TGTGCCAGCAGTTTAGATGACAGGGGGTTCTATGGCTACACCTTC. This codes for CASSLDDRGFYGYTF.

The CDR3 DNA sequence: TGCAGTGCTAGTTCCGGAACGCAGTATTTT. Its protein product is CSASSGTQYF. The chain is built from TRBV20-1 and TRBJ2-3; D call uncertain. V was clipped by 3 bases and J by 9 bases, with 7 bases between them. The germline CDR1 and CDR2 sequences are DFQATT and SNEGSKA (reference sequence). This CDR3 is 10 amino acids long.

The genes are TRBV11-2 and TRBJ2-7; the D is unclear. The CDR3 totals 15 residues. Trimming shortened V by 7 bases and J by 0 bases, and 16 bases separated the two germline ends. Germline values: CDR1 SGHAT, CDR2 FQNNGV. For the CDR3, the DNA is TGTGCCAGCACCCTTCGTCCAGCCCTCTCCTACGAGCAGTACTTC. Residues: CASTLRPALSYEQYF.

The chain is built from TRBV27 and TRBJ2-3; D is perhaps TRBD2 (5 bases). The V end was cut by 2 bases, the J end by 2 bases, with 17 bases between. The V gene's germline CDR1 is MNHEY and CDR2 SMNVEV (reference sequence). This CDR3 is built from 17 residues. CDR3 DNA sequence: TGTGCCAGCAGTTTAACAGTGAGGCTAGCCGCCACAGATACGCAGTATTTT. Translating gives CASSLTVRLAATDTQYF.

V and J are TRBV7-9 and TRBJ1-1, with 7 positions matching TRBD1. The CDR3 has 16 residues. With V trimmed by 5 bases and J by 3 bases, 12 bases remained unmatched. Germline V gene lookup returns CDR1 SEHNR and CDR2 FQNEAQ (reference sequence). The CDR3 spells CASSPRGQGTDTEAFF. The CDR3 DNA is TGTGCCAGCAGCCCTAGGGGGCAGGGAACGGACACTGAAGCTTTCTTT.

The V gene is TRBV6-5, the J gene TRBJ2-1; a weak D match, TRBD2 (5 bases). Germline values: CDR1 MNHEY, CDR2 SVGAGI. Trimming left V 4 bases short and J 2 bases short, with 12 bases between. This CDR3 has 15 residues. CDR3 sequence reads: CASSFEDGTYNEQFF. The CDR3 nucleotides read TGTGCCAGCAGTTTCGAGGACGGGACCTACAATGAGCAGTTCTTC.

The chain joins TRBV10-3 to TRBJ2-2; perhaps D is TRBD1 or TRBD2 (6 bases each). V was trimmed by 6 bases and J by 6 bases, leaving 14 bases between them. The CDR3 contains 14 residues. Germline lookup yields CDR1 ENHRY and CDR2 SYGVKD. DNA of the CDR3: TGTGCCATCAGGAAGGAGGGGGGCCCCGGGGAGCTGTTTTTT. Protein: CAIRKEGGPGELFF.

The chain joins TRBV6-5 to TRBJ1-2, with TRBD1 as a possible D gene (6 bases). This CDR3 region has 15 residues. Trimming pared 5 bases from V and 0 bases from J, leaving 13 bases between. Germline V CDR1 and CDR2: MNHEY, SVGAGI. Here the CDR3 DNA reads TGTGCCAGCAGTCATCGGGACACTTCTAACTATGGCTACACCTTC. This encodes CASSHRDTSNYGYTF.

This chain joins TRBV27 and TRBJ1-2; 7 bases are a match to TRBD1. J gave up 3 bases and V 5 bases, and 9 bases lay outside the gene matches. Germline values: CDR1 MNHEY, CDR2 SMNVEV (reference sequence). The CDR3 covers 15 residues. CDR3 nucleotide sequence: TGTGCCAGCAGTGTAACCCTACAGGGGCACTATGGCTACACCTTC. This gives the protein CASSVTLQGHYGYTF.